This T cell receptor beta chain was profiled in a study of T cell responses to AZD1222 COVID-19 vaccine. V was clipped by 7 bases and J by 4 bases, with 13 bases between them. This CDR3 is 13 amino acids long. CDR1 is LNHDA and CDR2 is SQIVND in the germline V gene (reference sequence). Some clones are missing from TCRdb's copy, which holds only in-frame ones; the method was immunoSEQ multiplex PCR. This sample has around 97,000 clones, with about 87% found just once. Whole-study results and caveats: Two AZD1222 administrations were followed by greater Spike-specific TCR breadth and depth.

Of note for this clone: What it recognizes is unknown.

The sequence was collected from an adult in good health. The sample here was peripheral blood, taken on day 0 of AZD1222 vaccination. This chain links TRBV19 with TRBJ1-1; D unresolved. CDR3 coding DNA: TGTGCCAGTACCATGGGTAGGGTCACTGAAGCTTTCTTT. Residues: CASTMGRVTEAFF.